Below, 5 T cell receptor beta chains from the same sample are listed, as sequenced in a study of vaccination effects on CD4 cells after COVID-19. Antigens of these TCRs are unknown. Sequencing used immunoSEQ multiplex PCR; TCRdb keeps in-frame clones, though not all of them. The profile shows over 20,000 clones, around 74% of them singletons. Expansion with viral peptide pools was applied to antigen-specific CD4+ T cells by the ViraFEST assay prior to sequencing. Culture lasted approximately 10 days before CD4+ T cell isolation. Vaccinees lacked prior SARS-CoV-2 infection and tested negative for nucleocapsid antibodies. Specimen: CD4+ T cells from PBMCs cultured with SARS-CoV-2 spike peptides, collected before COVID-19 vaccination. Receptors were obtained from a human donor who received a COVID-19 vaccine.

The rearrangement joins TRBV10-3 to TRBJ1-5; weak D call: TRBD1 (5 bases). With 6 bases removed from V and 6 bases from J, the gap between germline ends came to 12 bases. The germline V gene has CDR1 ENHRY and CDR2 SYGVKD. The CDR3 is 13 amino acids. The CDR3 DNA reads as TGTGCCATCAGCTTCAGGGAGAGTCAGCCCCAGCATTTT. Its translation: CAISFRESQPQHF.

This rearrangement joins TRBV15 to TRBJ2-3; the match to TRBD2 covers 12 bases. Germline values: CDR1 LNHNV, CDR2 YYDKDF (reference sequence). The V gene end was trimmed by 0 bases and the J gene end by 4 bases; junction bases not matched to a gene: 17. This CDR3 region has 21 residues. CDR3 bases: TGTGCCACCAGCAGAGACCCGGGACAGACTAGCGGGAGATGGAGGGCAGATACGCAGTATTTT. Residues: CATSRDPGQTSGRWRADTQYF.

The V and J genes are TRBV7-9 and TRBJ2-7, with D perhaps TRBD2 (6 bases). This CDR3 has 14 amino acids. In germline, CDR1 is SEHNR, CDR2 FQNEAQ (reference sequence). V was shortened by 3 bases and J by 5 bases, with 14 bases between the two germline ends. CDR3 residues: CASSLPGDINEQYF. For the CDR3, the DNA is TGTGCCAGCAGCTTGCCGGGGGATATCAACGAGCAGTACTTC.

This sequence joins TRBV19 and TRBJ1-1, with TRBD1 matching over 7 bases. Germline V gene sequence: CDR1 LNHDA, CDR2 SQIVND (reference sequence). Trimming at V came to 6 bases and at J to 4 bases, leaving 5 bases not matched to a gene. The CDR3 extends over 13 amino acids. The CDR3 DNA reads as TGTGCCAGTAGGCAGGGGGGCGGCACTGAAGCTTTCTTT. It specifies CASRQGGGTEAFF.

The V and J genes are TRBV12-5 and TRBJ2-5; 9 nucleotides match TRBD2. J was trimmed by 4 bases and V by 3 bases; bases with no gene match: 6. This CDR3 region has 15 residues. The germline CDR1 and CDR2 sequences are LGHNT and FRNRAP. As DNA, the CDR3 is TGTGCTAGTGGTTTAGGTGTAGCGGGAGTAGAGACCCAGTACTTC. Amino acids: CASGLGVAGVETQYF.